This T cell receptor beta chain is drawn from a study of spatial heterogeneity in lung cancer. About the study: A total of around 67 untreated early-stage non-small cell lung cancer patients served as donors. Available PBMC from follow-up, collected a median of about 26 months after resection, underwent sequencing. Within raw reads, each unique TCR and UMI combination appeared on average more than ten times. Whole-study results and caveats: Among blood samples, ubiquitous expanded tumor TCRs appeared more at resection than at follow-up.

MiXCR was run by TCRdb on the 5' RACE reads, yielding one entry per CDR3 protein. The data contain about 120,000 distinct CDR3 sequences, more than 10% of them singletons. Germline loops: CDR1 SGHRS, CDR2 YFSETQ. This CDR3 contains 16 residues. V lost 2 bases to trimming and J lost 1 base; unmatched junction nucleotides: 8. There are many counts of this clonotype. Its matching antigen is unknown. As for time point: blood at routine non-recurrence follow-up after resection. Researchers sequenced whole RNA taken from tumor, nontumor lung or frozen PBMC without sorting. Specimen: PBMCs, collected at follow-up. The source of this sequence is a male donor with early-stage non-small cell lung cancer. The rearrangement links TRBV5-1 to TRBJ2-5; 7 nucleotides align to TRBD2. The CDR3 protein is CASSFPSGAAQETQYF. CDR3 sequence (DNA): TGCGCCAGCAGCTTCCCCAGCGGGGCTGCCCAAGAGACCCAGTACTTC.